The rows below give T cell receptor beta chains drawn from one sample of a study of blood T cell repertoires in COVID-19. Measured with immunoSEQ multiplex PCR; TCRdb has only the in-frame clones, and not every one. The sample contains hundreds of thousands of clones, about 82% of which appear only once. The sequenced material came from PBMCs or T cells enriched from blood (not recorded which). The receptors stem from a woman between 45 and 65 years old who had recovered from COVID-19. Both conserved end residues are part of each CDR3. Each record gives: D gene, V gene, CDR3 protein. The D gene is left open where the match is weak.

d_call: NA
v_call: TRBV4-3
cdr3_aa: CASSQDRVTAKHYGYTF

d_call: NA
v_call: TRBV10-2
cdr3_aa: CASSEAGTYYSNQPQHF

d_call: TRBD1
v_call: TRBV18
cdr3_aa: CASSPRQGAGEQFF

d_call: TRBD1
v_call: TRBV29-1
cdr3_aa: CSVFPDRVPDTQYF

d_call: TRBD1
v_call: TRBV27
cdr3_aa: CASSRDRGGSGYTF

d_call: NA
v_call: TRBV6-5
cdr3_aa: CASSYGGGAKTEAFF

d_call: NA
v_call: TRBV19
cdr3_aa: CASSILGANYGYTF

d_call: NA
v_call: TRBV6-5
cdr3_aa: CASSFAGANEKLFF

d_call: NA
v_call: TRBV3-1/TRBV3-2
cdr3_aa: CASSQQLHTDTQYF

d_call: NA
v_call: TRBV6-2/TRBV6-3
cdr3_aa: CASSYTALNTEAFF

d_call: NA
v_call: TRBV14
cdr3_aa: CASSQVSGRRGGGYTF

d_call: TRBD2
v_call: TRBV28
cdr3_aa: CASGLAGVRDTQYF

d_call: NA
v_call: TRBV14
cdr3_aa: CASSQVGLPISSYNEQFF

d_call: NA
v_call: TRBV5-8
cdr3_aa: CASSLVGTYEGTQYF

d_call: TRBD1
v_call: TRBV4-2
cdr3_aa: CASSPHPDRVGTQYF

d_call: NA
v_call: TRBV19
cdr3_aa: CASADKNTEAFF

d_call: NA
v_call: TRBV30
cdr3_aa: CAWSLGGNQPQHF

d_call: NA
v_call: TRBV5-4
cdr3_aa: CASSIRDSPLHF

d_call: NA
v_call: TRBV5-4
cdr3_aa: CASSLGPQEGSSNEKLFF

d_call: NA
v_call: TRBV11-3
cdr3_aa: CASSSLRTTGELFF

d_call: NA
v_call: TRBV5-1
cdr3_aa: CASTGIRGANEQYF

d_call: TRBD1
v_call: TRBV5-6
cdr3_aa: CASSSDGTGGKAQYF

d_call: TRBD2
v_call: TRBV6-5
cdr3_aa: CASRPGLAVKNIQYF

d_call: TRBD2
v_call: TRBV4-3
cdr3_aa: CASSRLAVSGANVLTF

d_call: NA
v_call: TRBV12-5
cdr3_aa: CASGLVRIGSANYGYTF

d_call: TRBD2
v_call: TRBV9
cdr3_aa: CASSASGGTSGTVSYNEQFF

d_call: NA
v_call: TRBV30
cdr3_aa: CAWSVQAGMNEAFF

d_call: NA
v_call: TRBV6-2/TRBV6-3
cdr3_aa: CASSSLQGIYGYTF

d_call: NA
v_call: TRBV29-1
cdr3_aa: CSVGGGGSYEQYF

d_call: NA
v_call: TRBV21-1
cdr3_aa: CASSIRGTGPLRNTEAFF

d_call: TRBD2
v_call: TRBV7-9
cdr3_aa: CASSMERGGRDEQFF

d_call: TRBD2
v_call: TRBV6-4
cdr3_aa: CASSDSIPEAGQETQYF